A single TCR beta chain is shown here with its context. The sorted Tregs were CD4+CD25+CD127-/low cells. Full-length variable regions came from constant-region reverse primers plus semi-nested Nested Universal Primer A PCR. TCRdb ran MiXCR on the 5' RACE reads and lists one entry per CDR3 protein. Among about 40,000 distinct CDR3 sequences listed, about 20% were seen once. What was sequenced was Tregs sorted from blood. The receptor's source is a female donor with breast cancer.

The CDR3 DNA reads as TGTGCCAACCATGATCCTAGCACAGATACGCAGTATTTT. Protein sequence: CANHDPSTDTQYF. This rearrangement joins TRBV28 to TRBJ2-3; D is unclear. Germline V gene data show CDR1 as MDHEN and CDR2 as SYDVKM. The CDR3 spans 13 residues. V was pared by 10 bases and J by 0 bases, with 11 bases between. The full variable domain, with the rest looked up from reference TRBV28 and TRBJ2-3, is DVKVTQSSRYLVKRTGEKVFLECVQDMDHENMFWYRQDPGLGLRLIYFSYDVKMKEKGDIPEGYSVSREKKERFSLILESASTNQTSMYLCANHDPSTDTQYFGPGTRLTVL.